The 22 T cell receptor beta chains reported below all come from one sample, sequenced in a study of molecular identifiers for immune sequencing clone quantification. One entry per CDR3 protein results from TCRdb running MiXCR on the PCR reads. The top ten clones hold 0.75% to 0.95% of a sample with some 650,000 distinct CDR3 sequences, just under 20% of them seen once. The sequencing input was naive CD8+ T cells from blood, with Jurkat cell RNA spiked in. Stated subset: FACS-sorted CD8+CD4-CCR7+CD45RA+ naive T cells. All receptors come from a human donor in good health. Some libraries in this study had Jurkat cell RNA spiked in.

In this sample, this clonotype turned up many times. The CDR3 here is CSAPPGGTEAFF. CDR3 bases: TGCAGTGCTCCCCCCGGGGGCACTGAAGCTTTCTTT. This chain connects TRBV20-1 to TRBJ1-1; D is perhaps TRBD1 (5 bases). CDR1 is DFQATT and CDR2 is SNEGSKA in the germline V gene (reference sequence). This CDR3 is built from 12 residues. With 5 bases removed from V and 4 bases from J, the gap between germline ends came to 11 bases.

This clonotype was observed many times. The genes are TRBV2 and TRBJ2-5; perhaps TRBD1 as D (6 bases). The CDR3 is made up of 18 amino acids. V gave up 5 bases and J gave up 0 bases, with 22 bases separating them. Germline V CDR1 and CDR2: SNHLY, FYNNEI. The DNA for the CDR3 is TGTGCCAGCAGTTATGATATAGAGGGGGAAGTGTACCAAGAGACCCAGTACTTC. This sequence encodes CASSYDIEGEVYQETQYF.

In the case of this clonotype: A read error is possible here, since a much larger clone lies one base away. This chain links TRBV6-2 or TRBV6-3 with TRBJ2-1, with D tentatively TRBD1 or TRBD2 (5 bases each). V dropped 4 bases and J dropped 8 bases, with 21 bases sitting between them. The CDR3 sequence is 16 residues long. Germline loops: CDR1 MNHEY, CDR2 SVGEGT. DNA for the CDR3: TGTGCCAGCAGTTTCCGGGGCCCGGAGGTTTACGATGAGCAGTTCTTC. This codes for CASSFRGPEVYDEQFF.

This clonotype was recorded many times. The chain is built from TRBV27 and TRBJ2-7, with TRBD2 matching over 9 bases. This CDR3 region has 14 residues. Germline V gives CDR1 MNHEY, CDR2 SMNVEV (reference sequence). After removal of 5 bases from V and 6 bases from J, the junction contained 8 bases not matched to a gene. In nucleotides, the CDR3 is TGTGCCAGCAGTCCCGGGACTAGCCTCTCCGAGCAGTACTTC. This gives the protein CASSPGTSLSEQYF.

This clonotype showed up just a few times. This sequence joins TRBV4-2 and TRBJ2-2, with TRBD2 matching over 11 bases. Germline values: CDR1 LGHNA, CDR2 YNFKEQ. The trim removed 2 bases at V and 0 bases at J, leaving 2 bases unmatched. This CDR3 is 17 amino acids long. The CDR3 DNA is TGTGCCAGCAGCCAACTAGCGGGGGGATCGAACACCGGGGAGCTGTTTTTT. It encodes CASSQLAGGSNTGELFF.

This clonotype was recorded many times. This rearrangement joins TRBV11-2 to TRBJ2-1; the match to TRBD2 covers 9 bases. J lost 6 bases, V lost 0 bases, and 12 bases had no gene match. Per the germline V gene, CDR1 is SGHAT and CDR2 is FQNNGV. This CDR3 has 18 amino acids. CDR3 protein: CASSLDLTPRGGRNEQFF. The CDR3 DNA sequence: TGTGCCAGCAGCTTAGATCTAACCCCGCGGGGGGGCCGCAATGAGCAGTTCTTC. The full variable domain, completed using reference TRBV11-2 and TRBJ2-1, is EAGVAQSPRYKIIEKRQSVAFWCNPISGHATLYWYQQILGQGPKLLIQFQNNGVVDDSQLPKDRFSAERLKGVDSTLKIQPAKLEDSAVYLCASSLDLTPRGGRNEQFFGPGTRLTVL.

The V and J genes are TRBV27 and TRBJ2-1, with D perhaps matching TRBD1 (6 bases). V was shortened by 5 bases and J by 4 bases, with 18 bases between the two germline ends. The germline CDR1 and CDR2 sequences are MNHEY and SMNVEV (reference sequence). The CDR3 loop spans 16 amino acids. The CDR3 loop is CASSPLPGVPYNEQFF. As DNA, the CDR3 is TGTGCCAGCAGTCCTCTTCCAGGGGTACCGTACAATGAGCAGTTCTTC.

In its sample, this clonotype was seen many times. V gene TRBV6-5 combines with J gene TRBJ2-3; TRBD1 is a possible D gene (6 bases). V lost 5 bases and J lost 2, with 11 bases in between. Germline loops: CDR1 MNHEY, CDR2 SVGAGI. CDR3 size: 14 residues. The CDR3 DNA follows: TGTGCCAGCAGTCTAGACAGGACCACAGATACGCAGTATTTT. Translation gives CASSLDRTTDTQYF.

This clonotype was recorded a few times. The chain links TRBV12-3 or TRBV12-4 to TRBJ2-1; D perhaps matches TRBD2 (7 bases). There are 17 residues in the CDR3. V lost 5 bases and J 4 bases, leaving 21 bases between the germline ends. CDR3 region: CASSPYRGGQIYNEQFF. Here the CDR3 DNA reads TGTGCCAGCAGTCCCTATAGGGGGGGCCAGATTTACAATGAGCAGTTCTTC.

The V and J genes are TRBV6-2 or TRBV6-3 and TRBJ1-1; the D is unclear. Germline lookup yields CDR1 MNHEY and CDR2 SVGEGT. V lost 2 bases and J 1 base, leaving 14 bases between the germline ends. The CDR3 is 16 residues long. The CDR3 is CASSYIWGLANTEAFF. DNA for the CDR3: TGTGCCAGCAGTTACATTTGGGGATTGGCGAACACTGAAGCTTTCTTT.

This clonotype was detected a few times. For the CDR3, the DNA is TGTGCCAGCAGTGAAGCTACCAGGGGGGGGAAAAGGGGAAACATTCAGTACTTC. It codes for CASSEATRGGKRGNIQYF. The chain links TRBV2 to TRBJ2-4; D may correspond to TRBD1 or TRBD2 (7 bases each). The CDR3 has 18 amino acids. Germline CDR1 reads SNHLY; CDR2 reads FYNNEI. Trimming shortened V by 0 bases and J by 6 bases, and 21 bases separated the two germline ends.

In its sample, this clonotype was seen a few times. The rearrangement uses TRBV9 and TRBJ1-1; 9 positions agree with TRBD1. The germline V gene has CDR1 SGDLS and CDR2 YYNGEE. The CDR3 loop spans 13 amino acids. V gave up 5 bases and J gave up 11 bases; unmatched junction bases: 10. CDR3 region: CASSAQGAPGAFF. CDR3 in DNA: TGTGCCAGCAGTGCACAGGGGGCCCCTGGGGCTTTCTTT.

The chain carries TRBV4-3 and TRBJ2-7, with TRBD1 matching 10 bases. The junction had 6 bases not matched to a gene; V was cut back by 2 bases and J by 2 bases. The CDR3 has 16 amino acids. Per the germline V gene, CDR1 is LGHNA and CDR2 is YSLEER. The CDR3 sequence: CASSQYGQGGTYEQYF. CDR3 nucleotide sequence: TGCGCCAGCAGCCAATACGGACAGGGGGGTACCTACGAGCAGTACTTC.

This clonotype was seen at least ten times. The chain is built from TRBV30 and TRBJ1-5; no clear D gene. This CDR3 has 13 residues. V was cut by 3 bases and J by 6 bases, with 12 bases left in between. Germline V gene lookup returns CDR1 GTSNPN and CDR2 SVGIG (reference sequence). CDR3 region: CAWSGQRSQPQHF. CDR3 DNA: TGTGCCTGGAGCGGCCAGCGCAGTCAGCCCCAGCATTTT.

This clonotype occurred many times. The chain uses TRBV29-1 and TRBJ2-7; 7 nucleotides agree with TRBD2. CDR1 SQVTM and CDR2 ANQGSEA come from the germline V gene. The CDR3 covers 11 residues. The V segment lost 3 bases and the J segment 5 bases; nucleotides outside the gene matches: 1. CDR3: CSVERGNEQYF. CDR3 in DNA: TGCAGCGTTGAGCGGGGGAACGAGCAGTACTTC.

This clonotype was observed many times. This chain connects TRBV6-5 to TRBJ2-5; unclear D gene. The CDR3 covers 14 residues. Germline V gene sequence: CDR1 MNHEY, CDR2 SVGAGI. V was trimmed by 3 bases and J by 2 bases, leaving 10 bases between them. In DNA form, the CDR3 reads TGTGCCAGCAGTTATAGTGGGATTCAAGAGACCCAGTACTTC. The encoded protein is CASSYSGIQETQYF.

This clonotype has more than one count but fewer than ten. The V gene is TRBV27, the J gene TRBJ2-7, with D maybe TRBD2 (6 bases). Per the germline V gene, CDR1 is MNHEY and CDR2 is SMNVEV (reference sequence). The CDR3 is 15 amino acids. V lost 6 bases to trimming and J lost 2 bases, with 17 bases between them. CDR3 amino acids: CASRRHLAPAYEQYF. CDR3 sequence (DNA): TGTGCCAGCAGACGCCATCTAGCGCCCGCCTACGAGCAGTACTTC.

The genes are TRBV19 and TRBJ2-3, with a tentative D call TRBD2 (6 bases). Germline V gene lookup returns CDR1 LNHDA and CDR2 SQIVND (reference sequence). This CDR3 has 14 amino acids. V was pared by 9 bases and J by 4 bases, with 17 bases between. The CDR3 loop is CASRRREYADTQYF. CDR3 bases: TGTGCCAGCCGGAGGAGGGAATACGCAGATACGCAGTATTTT.

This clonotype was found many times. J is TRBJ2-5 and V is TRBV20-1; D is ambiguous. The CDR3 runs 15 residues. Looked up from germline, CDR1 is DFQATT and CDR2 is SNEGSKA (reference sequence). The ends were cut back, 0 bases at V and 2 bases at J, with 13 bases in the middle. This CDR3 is CSARDQSTAQETQYF. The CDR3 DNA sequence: TGCAGTGCTAGAGATCAAAGCACAGCTCAAGAGACCCAGTACTTC.

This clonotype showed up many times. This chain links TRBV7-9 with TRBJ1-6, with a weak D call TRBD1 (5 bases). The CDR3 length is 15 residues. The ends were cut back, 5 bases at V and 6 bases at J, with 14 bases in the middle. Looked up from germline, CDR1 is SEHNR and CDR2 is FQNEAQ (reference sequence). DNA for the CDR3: TGTGCCAGCAGCACTTCGACAGAACCTAATTCACCCCTCCACTTT. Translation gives CASSTSTEPNSPLHF. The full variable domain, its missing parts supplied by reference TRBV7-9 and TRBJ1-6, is DTGVSQNPRHKITKRGQNVTFRCDPISEHNRLYWYRQTLGQGPEFLTYFQNEAQLEKSRLLSDRFSAERPKGSFSTLEIQRTEQGDSAMYLCASSTSTEPNSPLHFGNGTRLTVT.

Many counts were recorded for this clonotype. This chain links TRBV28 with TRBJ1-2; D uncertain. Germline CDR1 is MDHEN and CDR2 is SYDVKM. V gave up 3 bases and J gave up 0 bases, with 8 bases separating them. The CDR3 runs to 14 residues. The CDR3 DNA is TGTGCCAGCAGTTTCCACAAGGCTAACTATGGCTACACCTTC. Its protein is CASSFHKANYGYTF.

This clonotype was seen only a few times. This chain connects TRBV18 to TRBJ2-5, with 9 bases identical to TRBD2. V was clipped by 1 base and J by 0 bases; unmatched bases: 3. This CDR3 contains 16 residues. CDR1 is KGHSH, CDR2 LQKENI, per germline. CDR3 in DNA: TGTGCCAGCTCACCACGACTAGCGGAGCACCAAGAGACCCAGTACTTC. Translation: CASSPRLAEHQETQYF.